This TCR beta chain was captured in a study of regulatory T cells in long-lasting Graves disease. Study-level background: Positivity for TSH receptor antibodies plus over 5 years of antithyroid drugs meant persistent Graves' disease.

The TCR beta library used iRepertoire HTBI primers with Arm-PCR amplification of CDR3. TCRdb recomputed calls from the multiplex PCR reads with MiXCR, one row per CDR3 protein. The data hold about 450,000 distinct CDR3 sequences, with about a quarter observed a single time. Time point described: persistent/refractory GD, antithyroid drugs over 5 years with positive TRAb. There was RNA extracted from PBMCs, and the TCR library was made from it. V was shortened by 1 base and J by 8 bases, with 18 bases between the two germline ends. The CDR3 loop spans 17 amino acids. Germline CDR1 reads SEHNR; CDR2 reads FQNEAQ (reference sequence). Study-wide points: Shared public clonotypes totalled 2,500 to 3,500 in persistent patients, compared with around 880 in new patients. Preferential use of TRBV28, TRBJ1-2 and TRBJ2-5 was seen in persistent disease. Persistent-disease Graves' patients showed less TCR diversity than new cases.

This clonotype has a count of ten or more. The antigen is unknown. The source material was peripheral blood mononuclear cells (PBMCs), sampled when the disease was refractory, from a patient treated with antithyroid drugs. This TCR came from a female donor with Graves disease. The V gene is TRBV7-9, the J gene TRBJ1-6; tentative D call: TRBD1 (6 bases). CDR3 in DNA: TGTGCCAGCAGCTTAGGAGGGGACACCGGATTATATTCACCCCTCCACTTT. This translates into CASSLGGDTGLYSPLHF.